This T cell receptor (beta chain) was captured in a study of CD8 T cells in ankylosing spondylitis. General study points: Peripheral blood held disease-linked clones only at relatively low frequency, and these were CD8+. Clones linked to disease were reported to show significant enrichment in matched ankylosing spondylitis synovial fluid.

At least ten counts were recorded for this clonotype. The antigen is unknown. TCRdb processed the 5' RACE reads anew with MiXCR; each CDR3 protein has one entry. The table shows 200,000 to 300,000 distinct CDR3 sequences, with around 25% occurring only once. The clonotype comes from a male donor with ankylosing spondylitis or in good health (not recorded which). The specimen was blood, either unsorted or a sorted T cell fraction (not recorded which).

In DNA form, the CDR3 reads TGTGCCAGCCAGGGCCCAGGGTCCAATTCACCCCTCCACTTT. It specifies CASQGPGSNSPLHF. The chain combines TRBV2 with TRBJ1-6; D perhaps matches TRBD1 (5 bases). The ends were cut back, 8 bases at V and 7 bases at J, with 15 bases in the middle. The CDR3 covers 14 residues. The germline V gene has CDR1 SNHLY and CDR2 FYNNEI. The whole variable domain, filled in from reference TRBV2 and TRBJ1-6, reads EPEVTQTPSHQVTQMGQEVILRCVPISNHLYFYWYRQILGQKVEFLVSFYNNEISEKSEIFDDQFSVERPDGSNFTLKIRSTKLEDSAMYFCASQGPGSNSPLHFGNGTRLTVT.